This TCR beta chain was observed in a study of Ad26.COV2.S vaccination and SARS-CoV-2 variants. Data came from immunoSEQ multiplex PCR; TCRdb stores just in-frame clones and leaves some out. The sample has a few hundred thousand clones; roughly 91% are singletons. Treatment specified: about 20 received Ad26.COV2.S at low or high dose, single or two shots; several received placebo; per-sample allocation not given. The samples were gathered on day 63 after the first injection of vaccine or placebo. The V and J ends lost 1 base and 3 bases respectively, with 7 bases between them. CDR1 and CDR2 (germline): LNHDA, SQIVND (reference sequence). This CDR3 spans 13 amino acids. This clone was observed a handful of times.

The TCR originated in a person between 18 and 59 years old who received the Ad26.COV2.S COVID-19 vaccine or a placebo. The starting material was peripheral blood, obtained in a trial of Ad26.COV2.S vaccine versus placebo. The rearrangement uses TRBV19 and TRBJ2-7; the D is unclear. The CDR3 nucleotides read TGTGCCAGTAGTATAGGGCACAACTACGAGCAGTACTTC. This encodes CASSIGHNYEQYF.